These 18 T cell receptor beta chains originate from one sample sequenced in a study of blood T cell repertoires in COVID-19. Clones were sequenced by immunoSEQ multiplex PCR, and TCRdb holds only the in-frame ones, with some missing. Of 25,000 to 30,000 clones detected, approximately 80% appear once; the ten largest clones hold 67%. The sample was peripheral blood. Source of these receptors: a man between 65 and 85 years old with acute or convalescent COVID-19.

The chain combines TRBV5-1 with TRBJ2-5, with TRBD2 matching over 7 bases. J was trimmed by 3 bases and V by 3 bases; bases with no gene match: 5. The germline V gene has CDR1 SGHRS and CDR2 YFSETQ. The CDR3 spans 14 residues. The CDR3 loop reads CASSSGGGEETQYF. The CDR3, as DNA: TGCGCCAGCAGCTCCGGGGGAGGGGAAGAGACCCAGTACTTC.

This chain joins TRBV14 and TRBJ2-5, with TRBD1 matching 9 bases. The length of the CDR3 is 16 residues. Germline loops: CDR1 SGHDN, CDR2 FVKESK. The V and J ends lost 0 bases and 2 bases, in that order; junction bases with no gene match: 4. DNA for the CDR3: TGTGCCAGCAGCCAAGACGACAGGGGGGGACAAGAGACCCAGTACTTC. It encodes CASSQDDRGGQETQYF.

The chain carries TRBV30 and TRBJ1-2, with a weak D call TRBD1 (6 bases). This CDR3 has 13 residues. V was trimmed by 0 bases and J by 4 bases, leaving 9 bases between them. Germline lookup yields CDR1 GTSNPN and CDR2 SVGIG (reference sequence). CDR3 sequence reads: CAWSVQGSYGYTF. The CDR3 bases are TGTGCCTGGAGTGTACAGGGATCCTATGGCTACACCTTC.

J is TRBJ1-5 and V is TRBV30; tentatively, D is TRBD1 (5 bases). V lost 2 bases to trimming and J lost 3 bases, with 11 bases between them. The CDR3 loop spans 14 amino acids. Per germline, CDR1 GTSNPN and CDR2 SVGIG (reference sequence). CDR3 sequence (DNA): TGTGCCTGGAGTCACTCAGGGCCCAATCAGCCCCAGCATTTT. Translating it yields CAWSHSGPNQPQHF.

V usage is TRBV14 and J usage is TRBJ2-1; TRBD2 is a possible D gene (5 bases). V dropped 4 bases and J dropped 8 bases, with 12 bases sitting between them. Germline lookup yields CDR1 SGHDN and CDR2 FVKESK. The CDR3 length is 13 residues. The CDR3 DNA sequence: TGTGCCAGCAGCCCGGACCTCGGGGATGAGCAGTTCTTC. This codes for CASSPDLGDEQFF.

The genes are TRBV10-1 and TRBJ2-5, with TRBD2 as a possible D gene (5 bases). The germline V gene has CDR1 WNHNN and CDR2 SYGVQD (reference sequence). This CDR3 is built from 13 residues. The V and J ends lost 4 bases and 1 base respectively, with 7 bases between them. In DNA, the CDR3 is TGCGCCAGCAGTGGGACTCCCCAAGAGACCCAGTACTTC. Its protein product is CASSGTPQETQYF.

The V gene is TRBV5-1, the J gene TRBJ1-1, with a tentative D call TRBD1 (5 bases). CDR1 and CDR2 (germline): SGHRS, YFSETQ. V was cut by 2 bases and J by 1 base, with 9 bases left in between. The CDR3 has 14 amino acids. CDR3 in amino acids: CASSFRTQNTEAFF. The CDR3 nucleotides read TGCGCCAGCAGCTTTCGGACACAGAACACTGAAGCTTTCTTT.

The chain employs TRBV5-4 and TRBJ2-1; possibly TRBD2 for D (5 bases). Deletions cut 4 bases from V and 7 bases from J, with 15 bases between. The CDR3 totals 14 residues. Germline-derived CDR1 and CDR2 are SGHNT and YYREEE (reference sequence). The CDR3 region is CASSQIHEGNEQFF. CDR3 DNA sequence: TGTGCCAGCAGCCAAATCCACGAGGGAAATGAGCAGTTCTTC.

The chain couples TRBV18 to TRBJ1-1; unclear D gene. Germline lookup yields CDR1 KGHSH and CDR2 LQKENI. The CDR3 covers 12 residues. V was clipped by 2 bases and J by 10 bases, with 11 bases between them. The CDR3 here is CASSPTSLGAFF. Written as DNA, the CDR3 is TGTGCCAGCTCACCAACTTCTCTAGGAGCTTTCTTT.

As DNA, the CDR3 is TGTGCCAGCAGCCCCTGGAGCGGGGGAACTGAAGCTTTCTTT. As protein: CASSPWSGGTEAFF. The gene calls are TRBV14 and TRBJ1-1, with D possibly being TRBD1 (5 bases). Trimming took 4 bases from V and 5 from J, leaving 14 bases between them. Germline V gene lookup returns CDR1 SGHDN and CDR2 FVKESK. This CDR3 contains 14 residues. The variable domain in full, completed from reference TRBV14 and TRBJ1-1, reads EAGVTQFPSHSVIEKGQTVTLRCDPISGHDNLYWYRRVMGKEIKFLLHFVKESKQDESGMPNNRFLAERTGGTYSTLKVQPAELEDSGVYFCASSPWSGGTEAFFGQGTRLTVV.

The CDR3 here is CASSTGGSRETQYF. CDR3 sequence (DNA): TGTGCCAGTAGTACAGGGGGTAGTCGAGAGACCCAGTACTTC. V and J are TRBV19 and TRBJ2-5; 7 bases map to TRBD1. The CDR3 is made up of 14 amino acids. Germline V CDR1 and CDR2: LNHDA, SQIVND (reference sequence). The J segment lost 4 bases and the V segment lost 4 bases, leaving 6 bases of the junction unmatched.

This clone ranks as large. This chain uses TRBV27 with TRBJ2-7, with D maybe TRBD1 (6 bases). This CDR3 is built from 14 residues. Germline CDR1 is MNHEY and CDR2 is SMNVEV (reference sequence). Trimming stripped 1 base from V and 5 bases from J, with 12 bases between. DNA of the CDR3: TGTGCCAGCAGTTTATACAGGGAAGATGACGAGCAGTACTTC. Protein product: CASSLYREDDEQYF.

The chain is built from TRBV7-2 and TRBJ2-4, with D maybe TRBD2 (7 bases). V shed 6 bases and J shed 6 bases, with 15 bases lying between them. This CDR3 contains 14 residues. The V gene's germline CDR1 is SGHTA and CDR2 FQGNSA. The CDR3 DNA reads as TGTGCCAGCAGGAGTAACAGGGAGGGAAACATTCAGTACTTC. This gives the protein CASRSNREGNIQYF.

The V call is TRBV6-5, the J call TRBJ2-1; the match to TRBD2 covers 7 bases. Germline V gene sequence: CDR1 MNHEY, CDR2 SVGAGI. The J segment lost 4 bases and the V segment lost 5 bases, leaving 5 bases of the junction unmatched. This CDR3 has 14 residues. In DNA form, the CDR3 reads TGTGCCAGCAGTCGCGGGGGAGATTACAATGAGCAGTTCTTC. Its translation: CASSRGGDYNEQFF.

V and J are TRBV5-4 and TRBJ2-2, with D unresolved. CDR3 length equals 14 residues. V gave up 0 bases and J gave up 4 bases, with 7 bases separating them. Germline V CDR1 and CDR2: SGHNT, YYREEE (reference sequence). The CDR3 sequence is CASSLVSRTGELFF. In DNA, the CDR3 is TGTGCCAGCAGCTTGGTTTCGCGCACCGGGGAGCTGTTTTTT.

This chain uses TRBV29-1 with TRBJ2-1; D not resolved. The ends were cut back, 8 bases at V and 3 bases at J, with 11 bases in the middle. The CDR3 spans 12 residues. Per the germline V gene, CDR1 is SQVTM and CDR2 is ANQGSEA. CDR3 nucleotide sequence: TGCAGCCCATTGGGCAGCTACAATGAGCAGTTCTTC. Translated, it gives CSPLGSYNEQFF.

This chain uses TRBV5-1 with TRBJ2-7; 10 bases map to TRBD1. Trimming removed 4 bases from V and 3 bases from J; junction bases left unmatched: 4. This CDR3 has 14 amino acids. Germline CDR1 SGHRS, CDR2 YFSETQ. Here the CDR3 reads CASSRDRGDYEQYF. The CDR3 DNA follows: TGCGCCAGCAGCAGGGACAGGGGAGACTACGAGCAGTACTTC.

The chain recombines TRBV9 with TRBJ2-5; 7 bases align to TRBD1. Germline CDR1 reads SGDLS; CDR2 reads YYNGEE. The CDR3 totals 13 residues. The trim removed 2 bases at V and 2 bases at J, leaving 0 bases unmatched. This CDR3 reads CASSVGQQETQYF. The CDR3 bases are TGTGCCAGCAGCGTGGGACAGCAAGAGACCCAGTACTTC.